This TCR beta chain emerged from a study of cytomegalovirus exposure and HLA in healthy donors. In the study overall: For the roughly 370 genotyped donors, roughly 80% fell within the Caucasian-associated ancestry cluster. The study, taken as a whole, reports: Rarity characterized most TCR sequences, yet some public TCRs appeared in many donors. Per published reports, the classifier diagnosed cytomegalovirus status with high specificity and sensitivity. TCR beta V- and J-gene trimming was later associated with a missense DCLRE1C variant.

PCR primers comprised 60 Vbeta and 13 Jbeta primers. Generated by immunoSEQ multiplex PCR, the TCRdb table keeps only in-frame clones and is missing some. The data show hundreds of thousands of clones, more than 55% seen once. Germline V lookup: CDR1 SSHAT, CDR2 FNYEAQ (reference sequence). After removal of 6 bases from V and 9 bases from J, the junction contained 8 bases not matched to a gene. This CDR3 is built from 15 residues. Concerning this clone: Its cognate antigen is unknown.

The sequence was collected from a female donor in good health and CMV-seronegative. Sequencing was carried out using PBMCs. The rearrangement joins TRBV7-7 to TRBJ2-1, with 13 bases lining up with TRBD2. CDR3 in DNA: TGTGCCAGCAGTCAACTAGCGGGGGGGGTCGGTGAGCAGTTCTTC. Translation: CASSQLAGGVGEQFF.